A selection of T cell receptor beta chains follows, all from one sample in a study of CD8+ T cells in alopecia areata. Here immunoSEQ multiplex PCR was the method, and the copy in TCRdb shows in-frame clones only, minus some. Here the sample spans 150,000 to 160,000 clones, around half being singletons. Sequenced material: CD8+ T cells sorted from blood, taken at week 0. The origin of the receptors is a human donor with alopecia areata. Both conserved end residues are part of each CDR3. D genes are given only for firm matches. Rows give clone size only sometimes, using once, few, many, or a class for an expanded clone.

TRBJ2-1,-,TRBV4-3,-,TGCGCCAGCAGCCAAGATCGAACGGGAAACTACAATGAGCAGTTCTTC,CASSQDRTGNYNEQFF
TRBJ2-7,-,TRBV9,-,TGTGCCAGCAGCGCACCCCATTCCTACGAGCAGTACTTC,CASSAPHSYEQYF
TRBJ1-6,-,TRBV2,-,TGTGCCAGCAGGCGACGAACTTCGGGGAATTCACCCCTCCACTTT,CASRRRTSGNSPLHF
TRBJ2-5,TRBD1,TRBV10-3,-,TGTGCCATCAGTGGAGGGACAGGTCAAGAGACCCAGTACTTC,CAISGGTGQETQYF
TRBJ1-1,-,TRBV19,few,TGTGCCACCGGGGACTTTGGGTTCACTGAAGCTTTCTTT,CATGDFGFTEAFF
TRBJ2-1,-,TRBV7-2,few,TGTGCCAGCAGCCCCCACAGGGCAGAGCAGTTCTTC,CASSPHRAEQFF
TRBJ2-1,TRBD2,TRBV7-3,few,TGTGCCAGCAGCTTAAGCGGGACTAGCATCAATGAGCAGTTCTTC,CASSLSGTSINEQFF
TRBJ1-5,-,TRBV13,-,TGTGCCAGCAGCTTAGGGGGGGTTGGGCAGCCCCAGCATTTT,CASSLGGVGQPQHF
TRBJ2-7,TRBD2,TRBV15,-,TGTGCCACCAGCAGGACTAGCGCTAACGAGCAGTACTTC,CATSRTSANEQYF
TRBJ2-5,TRBD1,TRBV29-1,-,TGCAGCGTTCGTTCCCAGGGACAGCTAGACTTC,CSVRSQGQLDF
TRBJ2-7,-,TRBV11-2,few,TGTGCCAGCAGCGGCACGTACCAGGGGCAGTACTTC,CASSGTYQGQYF
TRBJ1-2,-,TRBV11-2,-,TGTGCCAGCAGCCCCTCCATGGGGCCGATCTATGGCTACACCTTC,CASSPSMGPIYGYTF
TRBJ1-5,-,TRBV30,-,TGTGCCTGGAGGGATGGGAGGTATAGCAATCAGCCCCAGCATTTT,CAWRDGRYSNQPQHF
TRBJ1-4,-,TRBV4-1,-,TGCGCCAGCAGCCAAGATTGGATGGATAATGAAAAACTGTTTTTT,CASSQDWMDNEKLFF
TRBJ2-3,-,TRBV27,few,TGTGCCAGCAGCCACCGGGACCTAACCACAGATACGCAGTATTTT,CASSHRDLTTDTQYF
TRBJ1-5,TRBD1,TRBV7-2,-,TGTGCCAGCAGCTCCCGACAGGGAGGTCGGCCCCAGCATTTT,CASSSRQGGRPQHF
TRBJ1-6,TRBD1,TRBV6-5,once,TGTGCCAGCAGCTATGGACAGGGAAATTCACCCCTCCACTTT,CASSYGQGNSPLHF
TRBJ2-7,-,TRBV27,-,TGTGCCAGCAGTTTATCCGGCAGTTCCTACGAGCAGTACTTC,CASSLSGSSYEQYF
TRBJ1-2,TRBD1,TRBV29-1,few,TGCAGCGCAACCGGGACAGACTATGGCTACACCTTC,CSATGTDYGYTF
TRBJ2-1,TRBD2,TRBV9,-,TGTGCCACCAGACTAGCGGGGGGGCAAAGTAACTCCTACAATGAGCAGTTCTTC,CATRLAGGQSNSYNEQFF
TRBJ1-1,-,TRBV4-3,-,TGCGCCAGCAGCCAAGATTCGAGTGGGATAAACACTGAAGCTTTCTTT,CASSQDSSGINTEAFF
TRBJ2-2,-,TRBV2,-,TGTGCCAGCCAGGGTCCCACCGGGGAGCTGTTTTTT,CASQGPTGELFF
TRBJ2-7,-,TRBV5-8,few,TGTGCCAGCTCGAGCAGGGTGGAATACGAGCAGTACTTC,CASSSRVEYEQYF
TRBJ2-1,-,TRBV9,-,TGTGCCAGCAGTGGTCACCCCCCTGACCATGAGCAGTTCTTC,CASSGHPPDHEQFF
TRBJ1-2,TRBD1,TRBV27,-,TGTGCCAGCACCCAGGGGACAGGGGCCGGCTACACCTTC,CASTQGTGAGYTF
TRBJ2-7,-,TRBV29-1,-,TGCAGCGTCCAAATAGGGTCCTACGAGCAGTACTTC,CSVQIGSYEQYF
TRBJ2-3,TRBD1,TRBV11-2,-,TGTGCCAGCAGCAACCGGACAGGGGGCAGAGATACGCAGTATTTT,CASSNRTGGRDTQYF